Listed below are T cell receptor beta chains from one sample, sequenced in a study of vaccination and CD4 T cells after COVID-19. Antigens for these TCRs are unknown. TCRdb ran MiXCR on the PCR reads and lists one entry per CDR3 protein. The sample lists about 12,000 distinct CDR3 sequences, about 47% occurring once. Sequenced input: CD4+ T cells from blood, cultured in vitro. These receptors were obtained from a human donor who had recovered from COVID-19. Each CDR3 is given with its conserved first and last residue. Each record gives: clone size, J gene, V gene, CDR3 length, D gene, CDR3 DNA, CDR3 protein. D genes are given only for firm matches. The size field is filled for only some rows; it gives once, few, many or a size class.

abundance: .; j_gene: TRBJ1-1; v_gene: TRBV19; len: 17; d_gene: .; CDR3nt: TGTGCCAGTAGTATAGATCTCTACCAGGGAGGTGGAACTGAAGCTTTCTTT; CDR3aa: CASSIDLYQGGGTEAFF
abundance: .; j_gene: TRBJ2-7; v_gene: TRBV29-1; len: 16; d_gene: TRBD1; CDR3nt: TGCAGCGTTGCAGTGGTTTGGGGACAGGGCGATTACGAGCAGTACTTC; CDR3aa: CSVAVVWGQGDYEQYF
abundance: .; j_gene: TRBJ1-6; v_gene: TRBV30; len: 14; d_gene: .; CDR3nt: TGTGCCTGGAGTGTGGGCAGGGGTAATTCACCCCTCCACTTT; CDR3aa: CAWSVGRGNSPLHF
abundance: once; j_gene: TRBJ1-2; v_gene: TRBV5-4; len: 14; d_gene: .; CDR3nt: TGTGCCAGCAGCTCAACAGGTCTGGGCTATGGCTACACCTTC; CDR3aa: CASSSTGLGYGYTF
abundance: .; j_gene: TRBJ2-3; v_gene: TRBV6-1; len: 16; d_gene: TRBD2; CDR3nt: TGTGCCAGCAGTGGGGTAGCGGGGGGGAACACAGATACGCAGTATTTT; CDR3aa: CASSGVAGGNTDTQYF
abundance: few; j_gene: TRBJ2-2; v_gene: TRBV6-4; len: 15; d_gene: .; CDR3nt: TGTGCCAGCAGCCCAAGGGGGGGTAACACCGGGGAGCTGTTTTTT; CDR3aa: CASSPRGGNTGELFF
abundance: few; j_gene: TRBJ1-5; v_gene: TRBV20-1; len: 13; d_gene: TRBD1; CDR3nt: TGCAGTGCAGGACAGGGCCCCAATCAGCCCCAGCATTTT; CDR3aa: CSAGQGPNQPQHF
abundance: few; j_gene: TRBJ2-4; v_gene: TRBV11-2; len: 16; d_gene: .; CDR3nt: TGTGCCAGCAGCTCTTTCAGGGTCGAGGCCAAAAACATTCAGTACTTC; CDR3aa: CASSSFRVEAKNIQYF
abundance: .; j_gene: TRBJ2-7; v_gene: TRBV5-6; len: 11; d_gene: .; CDR3nt: TGTGCCGCCCCCCCATCCGGTGGGGAGTACTTC; CDR3aa: CAAPPSGGEYF
abundance: .; j_gene: TRBJ1-2; v_gene: TRBV6-2/TRBV6-3; len: 14; d_gene: .; CDR3nt: TGTGCCAGCAGGCCGCGTCCGCCAGACTATGGCTACACCTTC; CDR3aa: CASRPRPPDYGYTF
abundance: .; j_gene: TRBJ1-5; v_gene: TRBV6-1; len: 16; d_gene: TRBD1; CDR3nt: TGTGCCACCGGAGTAATGGGACAGGGGGTTGTTCAGCCCCAGCATTTT; CDR3aa: CATGVMGQGVVQPQHF
abundance: .; j_gene: TRBJ2-5; v_gene: TRBV19; len: 13; d_gene: .; CDR3nt: TGTGCCAGTAGTTTACCAGGGGTGGAGACCCAGTACTTC; CDR3aa: CASSLPGVETQYF
abundance: .; j_gene: TRBJ1-6; v_gene: TRBV25-1; len: 15; d_gene: .; CDR3nt: TGTGCCAGCAGTGGGGGTCAGGGGTACAATTCACCCCTCCACTTT; CDR3aa: CASSGGQGYNSPLHF
abundance: few; j_gene: TRBJ1-1; v_gene: TRBV10-1; len: 13; d_gene: .; CDR3nt: TGCGCCAGCAGTGACCAGGCAGGCCGGAAAGCTTTCTTT; CDR3aa: CASSDQAGRKAFF
abundance: .; j_gene: TRBJ2-5; v_gene: TRBV7-8; len: 14; d_gene: .; CDR3nt: TGTGCCAGCAGCTCCGGGACCCGGTGGGAGACCCAGTACTTC; CDR3aa: CASSSGTRWETQYF
abundance: .; j_gene: TRBJ2-3; v_gene: TRBV27; len: 16; d_gene: .; CDR3nt: TGTGCCAGCAACGAACTTGGAAGCGGACTTCGGGATACGCAGTATTTT; CDR3aa: CASNELGSGLRDTQYF
abundance: few; j_gene: TRBJ2-2; v_gene: TRBV7-9; len: 16; d_gene: .; CDR3nt: TGTGCCAGCAGCCCCGAACAGCAGCCGAACACCGGGGAGCTGTTTTTT; CDR3aa: CASSPEQQPNTGELFF
abundance: once; j_gene: TRBJ2-3; v_gene: TRBV2; len: 16; d_gene: .; CDR3nt: TGTGCCAGCAGTGATAGGAAGGGATGGGCAACAGATACGCAGTATTTT; CDR3aa: CASSDRKGWATDTQYF
abundance: .; j_gene: TRBJ1-5; v_gene: TRBV6-1; len: 14; d_gene: TRBD1; CDR3nt: TGTGCCAGCAGACGACAGGGTAGCAATCAGCCCCAGCATTTT; CDR3aa: CASRRQGSNQPQHF
abundance: few; j_gene: TRBJ1-1; v_gene: TRBV6-5; len: 15; d_gene: .; CDR3nt: TGTGCCAGCAGTTACCTCGGTCTCTCGGGCACTGAAGCTTTCTTT; CDR3aa: CASSYLGLSGTEAFF
abundance: large; j_gene: TRBJ1-6; v_gene: TRBV12-3/TRBV12-4; len: 15; d_gene: .; CDR3nt: TGTGCCAGCAGTGACTCCGGGACACTCCATTCACCCCTCCACTTT; CDR3aa: CASSDSGTLHSPLHF
abundance: .; j_gene: TRBJ2-1; v_gene: TRBV27; len: 13; d_gene: .; CDR3nt: TGTGCCAGCAGTTCGACTAGCTACAATGAGCAGTTCTTC; CDR3aa: CASSSTSYNEQFF
abundance: .; j_gene: TRBJ2-5; v_gene: TRBV19; len: 17; d_gene: TRBD2; CDR3nt: TGTGCCAGTAGTATATCGGGTCTAGCGGGGGGACAAGAGACCCAGTACTTC; CDR3aa: CASSISGLAGGQETQYF
abundance: .; j_gene: TRBJ2-1; v_gene: TRBV12-3/TRBV12-4; len: 15; d_gene: TRBD1; CDR3nt: TGTGCCAGCAAACTCGGGGACAGATTCTACAATGAGCAGTTCTTC; CDR3aa: CASKLGDRFYNEQFF
abundance: .; j_gene: TRBJ2-3; v_gene: TRBV2; len: 14; d_gene: TRBD1; CDR3nt: TGTGCCAGCAGTCCACAGGGGGCTACAGATACGCAGTATTTT; CDR3aa: CASSPQGATDTQYF
abundance: few; j_gene: TRBJ1-1; v_gene: TRBV6-1; len: 13; d_gene: TRBD1; CDR3nt: TGTGCCAGCAGTGAGCAGGGGGCTCTAAGGGCTTTCTTT; CDR3aa: CASSEQGALRAFF
abundance: .; j_gene: TRBJ1-1; v_gene: TRBV24-1; len: 13; d_gene: .; CDR3nt: TGTGCCACCAGTGATGAAAGGAGTGCTGAAGCTTTCTTT; CDR3aa: CATSDERSAEAFF
abundance: .; j_gene: TRBJ1-2; v_gene: TRBV7-2; len: 14; d_gene: .; CDR3nt: TGTGCCAGCAGCTTGGCAGGGAGTATCACGGGCTACACCTTC; CDR3aa: CASSLAGSITGYTF
abundance: .; j_gene: TRBJ1-4; v_gene: TRBV20-1; len: 14; d_gene: TRBD1; CDR3nt: TGCAGTGCCTGGACAGGGGGGGTTAATGAAAAACTGTTTTTT; CDR3aa: CSAWTGGVNEKLFF
abundance: .; j_gene: TRBJ2-7; v_gene: TRBV15; len: 14; d_gene: .; CDR3nt: TGTGCCACCAGCAGATCCGGATCTACCTACGAGCAGTACTTC; CDR3aa: CATSRSGSTYEQYF
abundance: .; j_gene: TRBJ2-2; v_gene: TRBV7-2; len: 16; d_gene: TRBD2; CDR3nt: TGTGCCAGCAGCTTATTGGGCGGGGGACTCACCGGGGAGCTGTTTTTT; CDR3aa: CASSLLGGGLTGELFF
abundance: .; j_gene: TRBJ2-4; v_gene: TRBV7-2; len: 13; d_gene: .; CDR3nt: TGTGCCAGCAGCTTAGATTCCGGAAACATTCAGTACTTC; CDR3aa: CASSLDSGNIQYF
abundance: few; j_gene: TRBJ2-2; v_gene: TRBV6-2/TRBV6-3; len: 16; d_gene: .; CDR3nt: TGTGCCAGCAGTTACCCGAGGGGGGGGCTCACCGGGGAGCTGTTTTTT; CDR3aa: CASSYPRGGLTGELFF
abundance: .; j_gene: TRBJ1-6; v_gene: TRBV9; len: 15; d_gene: .; CDR3nt: TGTGCCAGCAGCGCCGACCTACGCCACGGGGCACCCCTCCACTTT; CDR3aa: CASSADLRHGAPLHF
abundance: .; j_gene: TRBJ2-3; v_gene: TRBV7-2; len: 15; d_gene: TRBD2; CDR3nt: TGTGCCAGCAGGCGGACTAGCGGGGCCGCAGATACGCAGTATTTT; CDR3aa: CASRRTSGAADTQYF
abundance: few; j_gene: TRBJ1-1; v_gene: TRBV6-5; len: 14; d_gene: .; CDR3nt: TGTGCCAGCAGTTACTCCCTGGGGAACACTGAAGCTTTCTTT; CDR3aa: CASSYSLGNTEAFF
abundance: .; j_gene: TRBJ2-2; v_gene: TRBV5-1; len: 14; d_gene: TRBD1; CDR3nt: TGCGCCAGCAGCATGGACAGGGCCACCGGGGAGCTGTTTTTT; CDR3aa: CASSMDRATGELFF
abundance: .; j_gene: TRBJ2-7; v_gene: TRBV6-1; len: 16; d_gene: .; CDR3nt: TGTGCCAGCAGCGTAGGGACAATCCGAGCCATCTACGAGCAGTACTTC; CDR3aa: CASSVGTIRAIYEQYF
abundance: .; j_gene: TRBJ2-1; v_gene: TRBV7-9; len: 14; d_gene: .; CDR3nt: TGTGCCAGCAGCTTCGGCCAGGGGATCAATGAGCAGTTCTTC; CDR3aa: CASSFGQGINEQFF
abundance: few; j_gene: TRBJ2-2; v_gene: TRBV5-1; len: 16; d_gene: .; CDR3nt: TGCGCCAGCAGCTTGGCCGCAGGGAGTGGGACCGGGGAGCTGTTTTTT; CDR3aa: CASSLAAGSGTGELFF
abundance: few; j_gene: TRBJ1-6; v_gene: TRBV7-2; len: 12; d_gene: .; CDR3nt: TGTGCCAGCGGTTTGAATAATTCACCCCTCCACTTT; CDR3aa: CASGLNNSPLHF
abundance: .; j_gene: TRBJ1-1; v_gene: TRBV20-1; len: 13; d_gene: .; CDR3nt: TGCAGTGCTAGTCGGGGCTCTTACACTGAAGCTTTCTTT; CDR3aa: CSASRGSYTEAFF
abundance: once; j_gene: TRBJ2-2; v_gene: TRBV20-1; len: 15; d_gene: .; CDR3nt: TGCAGTGCCCGCCAGGAGGGGGGCTACACCGGGGAGCTGTTTTTT; CDR3aa: CSARQEGGYTGELFF
abundance: few; j_gene: TRBJ1-6; v_gene: TRBV30; len: 15; d_gene: .; CDR3nt: TGTGCCTGGAGTGCGCTGGGGGGGGCGAGTTCACCCCTCCACTTT; CDR3aa: CAWSALGGASSPLHF
abundance: .; j_gene: TRBJ2-5; v_gene: TRBV30; len: 15; d_gene: .; CDR3nt: TGTGCCTGGAGTTTGGGGGGCAGCCTCCAAGAGACCCAGTACTTC; CDR3aa: CAWSLGGSLQETQYF
abundance: medium-sized; j_gene: TRBJ2-7; v_gene: TRBV12-3/TRBV12-4; len: 16; d_gene: TRBD1; CDR3nt: TGTGCCAGCAGTCGCTCCGGGACAGGGGGCTGGTACGAGCAGTACTTC; CDR3aa: CASSRSGTGGWYEQYF
abundance: .; j_gene: TRBJ2-1; v_gene: TRBV20-1; len: 15; d_gene: .; CDR3nt: TGCAGTGCTATTAGGGCAATGGTAAGCCACAATGAGCAGTTCTTC; CDR3aa: CSAIRAMVSHNEQFF
abundance: few; j_gene: TRBJ2-5; v_gene: TRBV11-2; len: 13; d_gene: .; CDR3nt: TGTGCCAGCAGCGGTACAGCCCAAGAGACCCAGTACTTC; CDR3aa: CASSGTAQETQYF
abundance: .; j_gene: TRBJ2-7; v_gene: TRBV7-2; len: 16; d_gene: .; CDR3nt: TGTGCCAGCAGTTTTAGCGTAGGGGCAGGCGGTGACGAGCAGTACTTC; CDR3aa: CASSFSVGAGGDEQYF
abundance: .; j_gene: TRBJ1-2; v_gene: TRBV27; len: 13; d_gene: .; CDR3nt: TGTGCCAGCAGTTTGAGTGGGGCCTATGGCTACACCTTC; CDR3aa: CASSLSGAYGYTF
abundance: .; j_gene: TRBJ1-5; v_gene: TRBV4-1; len: 15; d_gene: TRBD1; CDR3nt: TGCGCCAGCAGCCAAGGACAGGGAGGCAATCAGCCCCAGCATTTT; CDR3aa: CASSQGQGGNQPQHF
abundance: few; j_gene: TRBJ1-6; v_gene: TRBV12-3/TRBV12-4; len: 15; d_gene: .; CDR3nt: TGTGCCAGCAGTTTAGCCGCCAGGGGTAATTCACCCCTCCACTTT; CDR3aa: CASSLAARGNSPLHF
abundance: .; j_gene: TRBJ2-7; v_gene: TRBV6-1; len: 15; d_gene: TRBD1; CDR3nt: TGTGCCAGCAGACCCCCCGGGACAGCATCCTACGAGCAGTACTTC; CDR3aa: CASRPPGTASYEQYF
abundance: .; j_gene: TRBJ1-5; v_gene: TRBV2; len: 14; d_gene: .; CDR3nt: TGTGCCAGCAGTGAAAATGGCGGCAATCAGCCCCAGCATTTT; CDR3aa: CASSENGGNQPQHF